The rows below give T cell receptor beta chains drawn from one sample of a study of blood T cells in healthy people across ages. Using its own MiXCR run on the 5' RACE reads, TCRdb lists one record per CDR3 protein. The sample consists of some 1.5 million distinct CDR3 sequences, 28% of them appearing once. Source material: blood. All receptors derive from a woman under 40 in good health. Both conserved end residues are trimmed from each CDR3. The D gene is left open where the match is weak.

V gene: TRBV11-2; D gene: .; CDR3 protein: ASSGDYNEQF
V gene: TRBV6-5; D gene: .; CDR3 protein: ASSYSPAAMDEQY
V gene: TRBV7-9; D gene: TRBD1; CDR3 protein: ASSFKTGAKETQY
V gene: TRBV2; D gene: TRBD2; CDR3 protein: ASSEFVTSGASYNEQF
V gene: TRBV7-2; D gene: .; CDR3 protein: ASSSGRNQETQY
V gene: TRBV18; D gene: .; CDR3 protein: ASSPILGQPQH
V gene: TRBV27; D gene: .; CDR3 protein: ASSLGGGFDEQY
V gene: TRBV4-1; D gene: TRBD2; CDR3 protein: ASSQAFTSGNQETQY
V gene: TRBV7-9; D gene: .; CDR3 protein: ASSAGLNEQY
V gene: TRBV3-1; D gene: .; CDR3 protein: ASSPGSLLDETQY
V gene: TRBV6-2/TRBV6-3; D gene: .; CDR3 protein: ASSYTLAVNEQF
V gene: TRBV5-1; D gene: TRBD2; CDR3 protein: ASSPRRGTSSGEQY
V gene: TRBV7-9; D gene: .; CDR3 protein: ASSLGLGSANYGYT
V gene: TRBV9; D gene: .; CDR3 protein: ASSVSWGAGELF
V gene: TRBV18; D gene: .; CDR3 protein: ASSHAEGGKHEQY
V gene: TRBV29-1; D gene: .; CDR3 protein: SVEDGLANYGYT
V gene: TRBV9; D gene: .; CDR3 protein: ASSVVGTSYEQY
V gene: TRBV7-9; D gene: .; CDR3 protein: ASSLVRDRREKLF
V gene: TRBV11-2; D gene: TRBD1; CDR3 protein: ASSLDTPTGVDGGYT
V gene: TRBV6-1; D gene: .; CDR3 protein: ASIRGAPRTDTQY
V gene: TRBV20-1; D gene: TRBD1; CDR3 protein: SGQGADYGYT
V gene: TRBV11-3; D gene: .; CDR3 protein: ASSPGTAGEQF
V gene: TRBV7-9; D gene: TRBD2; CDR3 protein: ASSSSGGEQY
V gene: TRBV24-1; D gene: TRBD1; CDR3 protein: ATSDPGQGWF
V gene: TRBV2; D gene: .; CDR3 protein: ASSGLGTGGEKLF
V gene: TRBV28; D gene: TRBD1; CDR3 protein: ASSFRRGQGFGYT
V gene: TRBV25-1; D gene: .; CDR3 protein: ASSEYLGTSPLH
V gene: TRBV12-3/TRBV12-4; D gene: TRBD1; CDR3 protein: ASSNGQGDQPQH
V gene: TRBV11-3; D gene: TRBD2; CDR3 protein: ASSLGSAGVGTDTQY
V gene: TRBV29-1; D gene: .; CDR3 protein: SVESEVGLETQY
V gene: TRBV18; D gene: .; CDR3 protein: ASSPSRQNIQY
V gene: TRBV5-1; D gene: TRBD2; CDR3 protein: ASTIRGGSEF
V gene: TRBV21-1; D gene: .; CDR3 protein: ASSPKGGGRMAEAF
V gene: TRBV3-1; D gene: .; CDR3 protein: ASSSLGGGNEQF
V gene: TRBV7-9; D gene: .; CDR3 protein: ASSAPGFGAEAF